This T cell receptor beta chain was documented in a study of blood T cell repertoires in COVID-19. Study details: T cells, B-cell-depleted T cells, or PBMCs supplied cDNA or gDNA.

V was pared by 4 bases and J by 10 bases, with 13 bases between. Germline V gene data show CDR1 as LNHDA and CDR2 as SQIVND (reference sequence). The length of the CDR3 is 13 residues. In the original analysis: Amplification from reference gene primers served as the basis for estimated nucleated cell counts. Some clones are missing from TCRdb's copy, which holds only in-frame ones; the method was immunoSEQ multiplex PCR. For V, J and clone size, that table is used; D and trimming come from the DNA. The sample contains roughly 30,000 clones, about 94% of which appear only once. The specimen sequenced was peripheral blood. This receptor was obtained from a human donor in a cohort sampled during active COVID-19. This chain uses TRBV19 with TRBJ1-4; D unresolved. In DNA, the CDR3 is TGTGCCAGTAGTACCGGACCCAGCGGAAAACTGTTTTTT. Protein: CASSTGPSGKLFF. The variable domain in full, with the rest retrieved from reference TRBV19 and TRBJ1-4, is DGGITQSPKYLFRKEGQNVTLSCEQNLNHDAMYWYRQDPGQGLRLIYYSQIVNDFQKGDIAEGYSVSREKKESFPLTVTSAQKNPTAFYLCASSTGPSGKLFFGSGTQLSVL.